This note documents a single T cell receptor (beta chain) sequence. Its cognate antigen is unknown. The data derive from a study of tumor-infiltrating lymphocytes in primary liver carcinoma. Starting material of around 490 ng total RNA yielded TCR beta cDNA via a constant-region primer. Nested multiplex PCR, run for three rounds with slightly modified ARM-PCR, yielded TCR beta libraries. The two initial PCR rounds, ten to eleven cycles each, used TRBV1-TRBV30 forward and C-beta reverse primers. Using its own MiXCR run on the multiplex PCR reads, TCRdb lists one record per CDR3 protein. The repertoire includes just over 300,000 distinct CDR3 sequences, approximately 58% of them detected once, and approximately 15% sits in the top ten. Study-wide points: The 250 largest clones made up significantly more of tumor than blood repertoires (p = 0.039). Overlap between tumor regions exceeded overlap of tumor with adjacent tissue or blood.

The CDR3 totals 11 residues. The germline V gene has CDR1 SGHNT and CDR2 YYREEE (reference sequence). The V gene lost 7 bases and the J gene lost 0 bases, with 2 bases spanning the gap. Extraction also yielded germline DNA, while blood RNA was obtained from unsorted whole blood. They drew four milliliters of peripheral blood before surgery. Input material: peripheral blood. The genes are TRBV5-4 and TRBJ2-1; D not resolved. The source of this sequence is a woman in her thirties with primary liver carcinoma and hepatitis B virus infection. CDR3 nucleotide sequence: TGTGCCAGCGGCTCCTACAATGAGCAGTTCTTC. Protein: CASGSYNEQFF.